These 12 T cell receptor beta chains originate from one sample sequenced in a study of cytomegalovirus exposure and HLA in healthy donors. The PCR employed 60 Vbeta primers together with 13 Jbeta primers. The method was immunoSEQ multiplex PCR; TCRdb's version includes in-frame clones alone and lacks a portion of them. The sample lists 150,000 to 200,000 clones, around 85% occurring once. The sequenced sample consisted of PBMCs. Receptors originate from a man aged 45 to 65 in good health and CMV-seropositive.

The DNA for the CDR3 is TGTGCCAGCGGCAGGGTTATCTCCGGGGCCAACGTCCTGACTTTC. This codes for CASGRVISGANVLTF. This chain links TRBV18 with TRBJ2-6; D might be TRBD1 (5 bases). V lost 8 bases and J lost 4, with 15 bases in between. CDR1 and CDR2 from the germline V gene are KGHSH and LQKENI. This CDR3 has 15 amino acids.

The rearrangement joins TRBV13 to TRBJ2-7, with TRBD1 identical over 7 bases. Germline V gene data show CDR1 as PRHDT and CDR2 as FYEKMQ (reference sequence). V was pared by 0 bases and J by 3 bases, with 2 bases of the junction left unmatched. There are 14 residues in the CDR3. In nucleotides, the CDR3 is TGTGCCAGCAGCTTAGGCAGGGGGAACTACGAGCAGTACTTC. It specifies CASSLGRGNYEQYF.

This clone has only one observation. For the CDR3, the DNA is TGTGCCAGTAGGGGGACTAGCGGGGGTGCCACCGGGGAGCTGTTTTTT. This translates into CASRGTSGGATGELFF. V is TRBV19 and J is TRBJ2-2, with 14 bases aligning to TRBD2. Germline CDR1 reads LNHDA; CDR2 reads SQIVND (reference sequence). This CDR3 comprises 16 residues. The junction had 4 bases not matched to a gene; V was cut back by 6 bases and J by 4 bases. Based on the CDR3 plus reference TRBV19 and TRBJ2-2, the full variable domain is DGGITQSPKYLFRKEGQNVTLSCEQNLNHDAMYWYRQDPGQGLRLIYYSQIVNDFQKGDIAEGYSVSREKKESFPLTVTSAQKNPTAFYLCASRGTSGGATGELFFGEGSRLTVL.

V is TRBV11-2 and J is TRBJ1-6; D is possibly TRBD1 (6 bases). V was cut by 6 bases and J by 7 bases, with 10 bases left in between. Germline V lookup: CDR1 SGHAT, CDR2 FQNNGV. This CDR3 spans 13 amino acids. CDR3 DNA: TGTGCCAGCAGTACCCAGGGGAATTCACCCCTCCACTTT. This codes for CASSTQGNSPLHF.

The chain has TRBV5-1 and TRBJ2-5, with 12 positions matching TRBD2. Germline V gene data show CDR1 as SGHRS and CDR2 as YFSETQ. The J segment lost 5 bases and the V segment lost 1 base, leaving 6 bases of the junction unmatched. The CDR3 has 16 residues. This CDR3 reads CASSLQTSGRGETQYF. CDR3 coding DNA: TGCGCCAGCAGCTTGCAGACTAGCGGGAGAGGGGAGACCCAGTACTTC.

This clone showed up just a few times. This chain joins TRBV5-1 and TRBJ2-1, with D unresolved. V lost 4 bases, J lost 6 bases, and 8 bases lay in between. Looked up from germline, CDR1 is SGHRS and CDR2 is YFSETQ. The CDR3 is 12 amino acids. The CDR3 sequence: CASSRVGNEQFF. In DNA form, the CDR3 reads TGCGCCAGCAGCCGGGTTGGCAATGAGCAGTTCTTC.

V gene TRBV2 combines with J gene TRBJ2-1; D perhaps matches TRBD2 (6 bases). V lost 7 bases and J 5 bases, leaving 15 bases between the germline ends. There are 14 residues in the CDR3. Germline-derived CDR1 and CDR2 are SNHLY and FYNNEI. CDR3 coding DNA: TGTGCCAGCACCCTCGGGACTGTAAACAATGAGCAGTTCTTC. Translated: CASTLGTVNNEQFF.

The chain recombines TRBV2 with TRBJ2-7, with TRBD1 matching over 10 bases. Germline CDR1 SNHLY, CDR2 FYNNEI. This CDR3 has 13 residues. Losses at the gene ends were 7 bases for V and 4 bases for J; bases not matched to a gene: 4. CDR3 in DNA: TGTGCCAGCAAAGGGACAGGGGTTTACGAGCAGTACTTC. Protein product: CASKGTGVYEQYF.

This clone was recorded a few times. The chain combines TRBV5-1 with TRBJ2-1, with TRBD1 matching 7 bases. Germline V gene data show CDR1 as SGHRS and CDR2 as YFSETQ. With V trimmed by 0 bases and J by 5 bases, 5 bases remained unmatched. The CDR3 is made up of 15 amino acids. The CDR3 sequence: CASSLEGAPHNEQFF. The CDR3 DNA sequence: TGCGCCAGCAGCTTGGAGGGGGCACCCCACAATGAGCAGTTCTTC.

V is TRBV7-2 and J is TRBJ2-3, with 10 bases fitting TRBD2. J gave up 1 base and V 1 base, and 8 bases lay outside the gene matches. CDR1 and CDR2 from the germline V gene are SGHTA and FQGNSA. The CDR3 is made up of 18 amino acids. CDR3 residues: CASSLVPPGLAGTDTQYF. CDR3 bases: TGTGCCAGCAGCTTAGTCCCCCCCGGACTAGCGGGCACAGATACGCAGTATTTT. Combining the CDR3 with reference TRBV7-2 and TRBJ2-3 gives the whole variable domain GAGVSQSPSNKVTEKGKDVELRCDPISGHTALYWYRQSLGQGLEFLIYFQGNSAPDKSGLPSDRFSAERTGGSVSTLTIQRTQQEDSAVYLCASSLVPPGLAGTDTQYFGPGTRLTVL.

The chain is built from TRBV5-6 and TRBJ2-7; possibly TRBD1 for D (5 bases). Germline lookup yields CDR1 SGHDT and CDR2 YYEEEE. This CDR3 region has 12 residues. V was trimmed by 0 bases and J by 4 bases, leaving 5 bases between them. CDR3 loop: CASSLGTYEQYF. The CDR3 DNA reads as TGTGCCAGCAGCTTGGGGACATACGAGCAGTACTTC.

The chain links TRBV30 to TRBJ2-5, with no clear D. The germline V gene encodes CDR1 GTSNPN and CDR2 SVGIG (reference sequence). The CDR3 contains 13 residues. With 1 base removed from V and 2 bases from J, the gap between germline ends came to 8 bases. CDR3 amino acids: CAWSGLAQETQYF. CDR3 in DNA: TGTGCCTGGAGTGGACTGGCTCAAGAGACCCAGTACTTC.